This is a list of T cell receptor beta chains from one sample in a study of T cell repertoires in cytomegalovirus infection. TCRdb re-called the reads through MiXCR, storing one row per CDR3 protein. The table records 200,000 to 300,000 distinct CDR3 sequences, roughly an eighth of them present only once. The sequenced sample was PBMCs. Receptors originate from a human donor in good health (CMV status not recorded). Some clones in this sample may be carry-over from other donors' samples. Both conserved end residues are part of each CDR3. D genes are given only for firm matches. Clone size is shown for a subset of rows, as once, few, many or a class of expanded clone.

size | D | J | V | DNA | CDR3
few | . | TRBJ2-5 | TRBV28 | TGTGCCAGCAGTCTAGACCGGGGCGTCGGGACCCAGTACTTC | CASSLDRGVGTQYF
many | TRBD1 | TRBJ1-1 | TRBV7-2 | TGTGCCAGCAGCTTGGACAGGGGAATCGCTGAAGCTTTCTTT | CASSLDRGIAEAFF
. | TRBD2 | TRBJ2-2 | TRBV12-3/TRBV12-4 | TGTGCCAGCAGTTTAGGGGCGGGAGCAAGCACCGGGGAGCTGTTTTTT | CASSLGAGASTGELFF
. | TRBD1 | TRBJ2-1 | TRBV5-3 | TGTGCCAGCAGCTTGGACAGGGGAGCCTACAATGAGAAGTTCTTC | CASSLDRGAYNEKFF
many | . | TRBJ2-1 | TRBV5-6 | TGTGCCAGCTTAAGGGGGAATGAGCAGTTCTTC | CASLRGNEQFF
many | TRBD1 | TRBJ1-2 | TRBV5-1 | TGCGCCAGCAGCTTGGATGGGACAGGCCCCTATGGCTACACCTTC | CASSLDGTGPYGYTF
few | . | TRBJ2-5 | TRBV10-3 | TGTGCCATCAGTGAGTCAGTGGGCCTGGAGACCCAGTACTTC | CAISESVGLETQYF
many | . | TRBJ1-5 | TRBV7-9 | TGTGCCAGCAGCTTAGACGGCAGCAATCAGCCCCAGCATTTT | CASSLDGSNQPQHF
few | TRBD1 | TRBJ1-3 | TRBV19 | TGTGCCAGTACCGGGAGAGGGACAGGGGGCTTTGGAAACACCATATATTTT | CASTGRGTGGFGNTIYF
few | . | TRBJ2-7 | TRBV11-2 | TGTGCCAGCAGGTCCCTGGGGGGCTACGAGCAGTACTTC | CASRSLGGYEQYF
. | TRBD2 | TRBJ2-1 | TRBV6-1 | TGTGCCAGCAGTGAGGCGGGAGGGGGAGAGTTCTTC | CASSEAGGGEFF
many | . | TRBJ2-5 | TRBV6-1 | TGTGCCAGCAGTGAATATTCGGGCGGGACACAACAAGAGACCCAGTACTTC | CASSEYSGGTQQETQYF
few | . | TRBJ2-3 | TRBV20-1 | TGCAGTGCCCCTAGGCGGGACTCCACAGATACGCAGTATTTT | CSAPRRDSTDTQYF
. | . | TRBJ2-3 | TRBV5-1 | TGCGCCAGCAGCTTGAATGTCGCAGATACGCAGTATTTT | CASSLNVADTQYF
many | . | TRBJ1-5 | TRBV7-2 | TGTGCCAGCAGCCCTACAGGGATCGGCCAGCCCCAGCATTTT | CASSPTGIGQPQHF
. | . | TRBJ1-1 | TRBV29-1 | TGCAGCGGGACTTATGGAGGGAACACTGAAGCTTTCTTT | CSGTYGGNTEAFF
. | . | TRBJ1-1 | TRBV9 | TGTGCCAGCAGCCAGGGCAGGGCGAACACTGAAGCTTTCTTT | CASSQGRANTEAFF
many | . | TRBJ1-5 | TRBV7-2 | TGTGCCAGCAGCTTAAAAGTTAATCAGCCCCAGCATTTT | CASSLKVNQPQHF
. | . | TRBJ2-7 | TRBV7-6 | TGTGCCAGCAGCCCCCAAGGGGACCGCTACGAGCAGTACTTC | CASSPQGDRYEQYF
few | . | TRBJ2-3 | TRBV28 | TGTGCCAGCAGTTTTGCAGGGGGGGGTTTCACAGATACGCAGTATTTT | CASSFAGGGFTDTQYF
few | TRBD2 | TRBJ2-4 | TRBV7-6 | TGTGCCAGCAGCTTAGACGGGGGGGCCAAAAACATTCAGTACTTC | CASSLDGGAKNIQYF
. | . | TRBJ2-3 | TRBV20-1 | TGCAGCTCCTTACCTTCAAGCACAGATACGCAGTATTTT | CSSLPSSTDTQYF
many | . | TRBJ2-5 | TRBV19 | TGTGCCAGTAGTACTCAACTAGACGAGACCCAGTACTTC | CASSTQLDETQYF
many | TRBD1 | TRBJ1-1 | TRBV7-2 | TGTGCCAGCAACAGGGGGTTGAACACTGAAGCTTTCTTT | CASNRGLNTEAFF
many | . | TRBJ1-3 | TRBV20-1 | TGCAGTGCTCCTCTGCTGGAGGACACCATATATTTT | CSAPLLEDTIYF
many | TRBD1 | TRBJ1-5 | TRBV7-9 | TGTGCCAGCAGTTCGGACAGGAACCCCAATCAGCCCCAGCATTTT | CASSSDRNPNQPQHF
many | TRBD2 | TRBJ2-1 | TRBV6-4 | TGTGCCAGCAGTGAAGCGGGAGGGACAGATGAGCAGTTCTTC | CASSEAGGTDEQFF
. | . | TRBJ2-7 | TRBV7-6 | TGTGCCAGCAGCTTAACCTCGGGACTGAACTACGAGCAGTACTTC | CASSLTSGLNYEQYF
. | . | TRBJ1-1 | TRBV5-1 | TGCGCCAGCAGCTCCATACTAGCTCCGGGCGCTGAAGCTTTCTTT | CASSSILAPGAEAFF
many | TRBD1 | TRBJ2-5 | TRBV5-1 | TGCGCCAGCAGCGCGGGACAGGGCCAGACCCAGTACTTC | CASSAGQGQTQYF
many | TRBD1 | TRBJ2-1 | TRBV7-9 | TGTGCCAGCAGGGGACAGGGAGACAATGAGCAGTTCTTC | CASRGQGDNEQFF
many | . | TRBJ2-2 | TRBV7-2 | TGTGCCAGCAGCTTATACGGGGGTGACACCGGGGAGCTGTTTTTT | CASSLYGGDTGELFF
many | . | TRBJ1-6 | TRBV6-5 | TGTGCCAGCAGTTATGGAGGCAATAATTCACCCCTCCACTTT | CASSYGGNNSPLHF
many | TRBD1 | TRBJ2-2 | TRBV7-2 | TGTGCCAGCAGCCGCCAAGACAGGGGATCCGGGGAGCTGTTTTTT | CASSRQDRGSGELFF
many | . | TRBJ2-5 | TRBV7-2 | TGTGCCAGCAGCTTTCGGACACAAGAGACCCAGTACTTC | CASSFRTQETQYF
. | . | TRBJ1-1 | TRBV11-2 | TGTGCCAGCAGCTTAGCGGGTTACACTGAAGCTTTCTTT | CASSLAGYTEAFF
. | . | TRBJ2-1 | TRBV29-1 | TGCAGCGTTGGTCGGGGCTCAGGCCTAGAGCAGTTCTTC | CSVGRGSGLEQFF
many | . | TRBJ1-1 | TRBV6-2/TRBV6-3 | TGTGCCAGCAGTTACCCGCAGAGGAGAACTGAAGCTTTCTTT | CASSYPQRRTEAFF
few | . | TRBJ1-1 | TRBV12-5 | TGTGCTAGTGGTCCCCCCCAGAACACTGAAGCTTTCTTT | CASGPPQNTEAFF
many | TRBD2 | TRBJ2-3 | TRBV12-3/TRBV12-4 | TGTGCCAGCAGCTCTGGGACTAGCACGCAGTATTTT | CASSSGTSTQYF
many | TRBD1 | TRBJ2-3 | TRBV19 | TGTGCCAGTAGCCCCCCCCGGGACAGGGGCGCAGATACGCAGTATTTT | CASSPPRDRGADTQYF
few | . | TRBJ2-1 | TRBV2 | TGTGCCAGCAGTCCAACTAGCGCCAGGGGCAATGAGCAGTTCTTC | CASSPTSARGNEQFF
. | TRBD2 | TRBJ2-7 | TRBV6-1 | TGTGCCAGCAGCTCAGGACTAGCTTCCCTTATCTCCTACGAGCAGTACTTC | CASSSGLASLISYEQYF
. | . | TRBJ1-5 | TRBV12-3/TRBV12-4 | TGTGCCAGCAGCTCCCGGGGCACTCAGCCCCAGCATTTT | CASSSRGTQPQHF
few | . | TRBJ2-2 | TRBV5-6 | TGTGCCAGCAGCTTGCCCACGAACACCGGGGAGCTGTTTTTT | CASSLPTNTGELFF
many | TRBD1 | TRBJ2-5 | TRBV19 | TGTGCCAGTAGTGCAAACAGGGGAAAGCAAGAGACCCAGTACTTC | CASSANRGKQETQYF
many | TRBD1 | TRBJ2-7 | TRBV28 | TGTGCCAGCAGTCTTCCGGGACAGGGTACAGGGGAGCAGTACTTC | CASSLPGQGTGEQYF
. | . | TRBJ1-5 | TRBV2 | TGTGCCAGCAAGAAACGACAGACCGGAGGCCAGCCCCAGCATTTT | CASKKRQTGGQPQHF
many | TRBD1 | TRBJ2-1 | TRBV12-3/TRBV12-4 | TGTGCCAGCAGTTTCGTCCCCGGGACAGGTCCGGACAATGAGCAGTTCTTC | CASSFVPGTGPDNEQFF
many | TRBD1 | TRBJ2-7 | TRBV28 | TGTGCCAGCACCCCAGACAGGGGCTCCAACGAGCAGTACTTC | CASTPDRGSNEQYF
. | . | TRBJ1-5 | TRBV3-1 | TGTGCCAGCAGCCAATCAGGTACAGGCGGCAATCAGCCCCAGCATTTT | CASSQSGTGGNQPQHF
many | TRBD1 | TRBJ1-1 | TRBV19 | TGTGCCAGTAGTCCCCGGACAGGGGGAGGCACTGAAGCTTTCTTT | CASSPRTGGGTEAFF
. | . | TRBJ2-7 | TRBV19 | TGTGCCAGGAACTCCGGGACACCCTACGAGCAGTACTTC | CARNSGTPYEQYF
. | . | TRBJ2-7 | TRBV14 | TGTGCCAGCAGCCAAGATGAGGGGGGAACCTTGGAGCAGTACTTC | CASSQDEGGTLEQYF
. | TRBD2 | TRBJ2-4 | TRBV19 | TGTGCCAGTAACATAGCGGGAGGGTCGAACATTCAGTACTTC | CASNIAGGSNIQYF